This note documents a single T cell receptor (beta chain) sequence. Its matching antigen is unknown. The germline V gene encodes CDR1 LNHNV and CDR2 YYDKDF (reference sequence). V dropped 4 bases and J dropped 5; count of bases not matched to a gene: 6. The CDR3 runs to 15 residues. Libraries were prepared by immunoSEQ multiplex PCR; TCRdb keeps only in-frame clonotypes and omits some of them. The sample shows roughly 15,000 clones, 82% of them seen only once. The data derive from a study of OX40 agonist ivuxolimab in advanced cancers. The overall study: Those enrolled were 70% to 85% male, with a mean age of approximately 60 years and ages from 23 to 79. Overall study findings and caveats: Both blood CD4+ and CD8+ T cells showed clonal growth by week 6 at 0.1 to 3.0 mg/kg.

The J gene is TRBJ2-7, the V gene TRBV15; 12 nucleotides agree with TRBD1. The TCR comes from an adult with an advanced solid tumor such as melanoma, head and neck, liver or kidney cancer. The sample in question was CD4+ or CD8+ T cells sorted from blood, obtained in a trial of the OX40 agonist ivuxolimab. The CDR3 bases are TGTGCCACCAGCACCTACGGGACAGGGGGCCACGAGCAGTACTTC. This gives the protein CATSTYGTGGHEQYF. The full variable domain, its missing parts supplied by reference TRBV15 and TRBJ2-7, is DAMVIQNPRYQVTQFGKPVTLSCSQTLNHNVMYWYQQKSSQAPKLLFHYYDKDFNNEADTPDNFQSRRPNTSFCFLDIRSPGLGDTAMYLCATSTYGTGGHEQYFGPGTRLTVT.